What follows are 3 T cell receptor beta chains derived from one specimen sequenced in a study of CD8+CD57+ T cells in acquired aplastic anemia. Sequenced patients had shown CD8+CD57+ cell expansion by flow cytometry. It was genomic DNA that served as the template for profiling TCR beta VDJ and CDR3. A single record per CDR3 protein comes from TCRdb applying MiXCR to the reads. Here the sample spans roughly 500,000 distinct CDR3 sequences, around 32% being singletons. Material for sequencing was sorted CD4+, CD8+, or CD8+CD57+ T cells (not recorded which) from PBMCs. Receptors were obtained from a human donor with aplastic anemia.

This clonotype was found many times. The rearrangement joins TRBV9 to TRBJ1-5, with unresolved D. The germline gives CDR1 SGDLS, CDR2 YYNGEE. The CDR3 is made up of 12 amino acids. V was clipped by 7 bases and J by 9 bases, with 14 bases between them. CDR3 coding DNA: TGTGCCAGCGGAGGAACGGCGGGGCCCCAGCATTTT. Translation gives CASGGTAGPQHF.

This clonotype was recorded at least ten times. The CDR3, as DNA: TGTGCCAGCAGCTTAGCGCGCGGGAACACCATATATTTT. It encodes CASSLARGNTIYF. The J gene is TRBJ1-3, the V gene TRBV7-2; no definite D call. The V gene's germline CDR1 is SGHTA and CDR2 FQGNSA. V lost 0 bases to trimming and J lost 7 bases, with 7 bases between them. This CDR3 comprises 13 residues.

This clonotype was observed a few times. Given a much more abundant clone one base away, this may be a read error. The V call is TRBV2, the J call TRBJ1-4; D is perhaps TRBD1 (5 bases). Germline CDR1 and CDR2: SNHLY and FYNNEI. V shed 1 base and J shed 5 bases, with 17 bases lying between them. The CDR3 runs 17 residues. The chain's CDR3 is CASSEGSKGAGNEKLFF. The CDR3 DNA follows: TGTGCCAGCAGTGAAGGGAGTAAAGGGGCTGGGAATGAAAAACTGTTTTTT.